The sequence of this T cell receptor beta chain was determined in a study of cytomegalovirus exposure and HLA in healthy donors. Study-wide context: The platform used for the roughly 120 validation repertoires matched that of the 500 to 850 first-cohort repertoires, a later analysis reported.

As regards this clone: Its antigen remains unidentified.

The CDR3 covers 15 residues. V lost 8 bases to trimming and J lost 3 bases, with 19 bases between them. The V gene's germline CDR1 is MDHEN and CDR2 SYDVKM. Findings and caveats of the study: The investigators catalogued 164 TCR beta chains as cytomegalovirus-associated. The dataset shows that most TCR sequences were rare, while some public TCRs occurred in many donors. Published work reported that the classifier diagnosed cytomegalovirus status with high specificity and sensitivity.

The assay was immunoSEQ multiplex PCR, and TCRdb's table has in-frame clones only and misses some. This table holds 70,000 or so clones, roughly 94% found once. This sequence joins TRBV28 and TRBJ1-1; D not certain. This clonotype originated in a woman between 18 and 29 years old in good health and CMV-seropositive. The sample taken for sequencing was PBMCs. DNA for the CDR3: TGTGCCAGCCTATCGACGGGATCCGGGGACACTGAAGCTTTCTTT. This gives the protein CASLSTGSGDTEAFF.